This T cell receptor (beta chain) was captured in a study of CD8+ T cells in alopecia areata. Study-wide findings and caveats: Scalp lesions, especially in alopecia totalis/universalis, had higher clonality than normal scalp.

cDNA prepared by RNA extraction and subsequent reverse transcription served as the template for sequencing. This table comes from immunoSEQ multiplex PCR, and its TCRdb copy is limited to in-frame clones, with some not included. The table has some 210,000 clones, 50% to 65% seen once. Those with alopecia areata gave lesional scalp punch biopsies and peripheral blood. On this clone: The antigen is undetermined.

CDR3 length: 13 residues. Deletions cut 5 bases from V and 10 bases from J, with 12 bases between. Germline lookup yields CDR1 SGHDN and CDR2 FVKESK. The chain is built from TRBV14 and TRBJ1-6; possible D gene TRBD1, 5 bases. The source was CD4+ T cells sorted from blood, collected at week 0. The sequence was obtained from a human donor with alopecia areata. CDR3 DNA sequence: TGTGCCAGCAGCTCTATTAGGGGATCACCCCTCCACTTT. Translating it yields CASSSIRGSPLHF.